This TCR beta chain came from a study of CD8+ T cells in alopecia areata. Regarding the study as a whole: Across lesional scalp, and particularly alopecia totalis/universalis, clonality surpassed that of normal scalp. In patients, TCRs were shared less clearly than in mice, and HLA may possibly be involved.

Reverse transcription of extracted RNA yielded cDNA, which provided the sequencing template. Here immunoSEQ multiplex PCR was the method, and the copy in TCRdb shows in-frame clones only, minus some. The data contain about 140,000 clones, roughly 60% of them singletons. Comment on this clone: Its specificity is not known.

The germline gives CDR1 SSHAT, CDR2 FNYEAQ (reference sequence). This CDR3 contains 14 residues. V trimming: 4 bases; J trimming: 7 bases; junction bases outside the gene matches: 4. The sequenced sample consisted of CD4+ T cells sorted from blood. V is TRBV7-7 and J is TRBJ2-3; 11 bases are shared with TRBD2. This TCR came from a human donor in good health. CDR3 amino acids: CASSSGLAENTQYF. Written as DNA, the CDR3 is TGTGCCAGCAGCTCGGGACTAGCGGAGAATACGCAGTATTTT.